These 2 T cell receptor beta chains were all obtained from the same sample, sequenced in a study of T cells in Graves' hyperthyroidism and ophthalmopathy. It was RNA transcripts that yielded the amplified TCR beta CDR3 regions. During a first-round RT-PCR of the TCR CDR3, the HTBI primer set was used. TCRdb analysed the multiplex PCR reads with MiXCR anew, one entry per CDR3 protein. The sample holds 300,000 to 400,000 distinct CDR3 sequences, roughly 15% seen once. The sequenced material came from blood. These receptors all stem from a woman under 40 with Graves' ophthalmopathy.

V usage is TRBV3-1 and J usage is TRBJ2-3, with 12 bases identical to TRBD2. From germline, CDR1 is LGHDT and CDR2 YNNKEL (reference sequence). This CDR3 region has 16 residues. J gave up 2 bases and V 6 bases, and 6 bases lay outside the gene matches. CDR3: CASSHTSGGLTDTQYF. The CDR3 bases are TGTGCCAGCAGTCACACTAGCGGGGGGCTCACAGATACGCAGTATTTT.

In this sample, this clonotype turned up many times. The rearrangement links TRBV24-1 to TRBJ2-3; D call uncertain. The V and J ends lost 3 bases and 0 bases respectively, with 15 bases between them. The CDR3 length is 17 residues. Germline CDR1 KGHDR, CDR2 SFDVKD. The CDR3 region is CATSDPRPYSSTDTQYF. The DNA of the CDR3 is TGTGCCACCAGTGATCCGCGGCCCTACTCTAGCACAGATACGCAGTATTTT.